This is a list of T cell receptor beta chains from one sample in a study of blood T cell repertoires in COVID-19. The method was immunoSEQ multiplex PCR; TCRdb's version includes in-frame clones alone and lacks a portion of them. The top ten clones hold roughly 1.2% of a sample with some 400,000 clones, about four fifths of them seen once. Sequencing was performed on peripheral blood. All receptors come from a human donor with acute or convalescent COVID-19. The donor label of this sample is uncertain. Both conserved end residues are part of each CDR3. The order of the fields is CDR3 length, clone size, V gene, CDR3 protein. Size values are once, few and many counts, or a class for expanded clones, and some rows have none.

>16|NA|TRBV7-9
CASSGGRITTNEKLFF
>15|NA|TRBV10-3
CAISESTRVTYEQYF
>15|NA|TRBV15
CATSQTSGSFHEQYF
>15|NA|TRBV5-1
CASSLSSGRAETQYF
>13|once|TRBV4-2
CASSPVLRQPQHF
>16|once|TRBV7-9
CASSENRGLAKNIQYF
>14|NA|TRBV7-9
CASSADRGYEKLFF
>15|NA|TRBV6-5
CASSIYEQGTAEAFF
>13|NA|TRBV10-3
CAISGLGNTEAFF
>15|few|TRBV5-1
CASSLGDRVASPLHF
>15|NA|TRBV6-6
CASTGDTYPTDTQYF
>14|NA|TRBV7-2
CASSVGLFTDTQYF
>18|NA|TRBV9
CASSPLIGTGALNTEAFF
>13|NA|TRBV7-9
CASSLAPYQPQHF
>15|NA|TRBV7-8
CASSTYRATNEKLFF
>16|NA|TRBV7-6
CASSLGLAGGLNEQFF
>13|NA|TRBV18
CASSPGGVNEQFF
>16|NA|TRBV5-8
CASSQRASTLNSPLHF
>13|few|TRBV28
CASSSQRAYGYTF
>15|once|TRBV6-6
CASKDAGEGNQPQHF
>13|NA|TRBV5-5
CASSSLRATEAFF
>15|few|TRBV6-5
CASSPLGGSHQPQHF
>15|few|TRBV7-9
CASSLVAIGGTEAFF
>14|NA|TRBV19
CASSLRDRNSPLHF
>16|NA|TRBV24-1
CATSDTTGALYQPQHF
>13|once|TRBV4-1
CASSQETANEQFF
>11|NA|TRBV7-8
CASSPAYEQYF
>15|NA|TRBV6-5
CASSSSYSGANVLTF
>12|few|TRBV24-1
CAPNTPARGYTF
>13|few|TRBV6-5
CASSPSGQVEAFF
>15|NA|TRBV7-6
CASSPRSVPNSPLHF
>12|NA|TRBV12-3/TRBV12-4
CASRYGPTEAFF
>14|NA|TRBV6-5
CASSPRAFGDEQYF
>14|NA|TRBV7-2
CASSLNRANQPQHF
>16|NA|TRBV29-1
CSVDSFGRGTEETQYF
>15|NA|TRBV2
CASGLEVSRNQPQHF
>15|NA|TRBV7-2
CASSSRTGGNQPQHF
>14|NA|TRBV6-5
CASSYSNRVDGYTF
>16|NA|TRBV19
CASSIIGDRANQPQHF
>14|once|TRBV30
CAWREQGSGETQYF
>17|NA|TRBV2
CASSTPRGRTSYNEQFF
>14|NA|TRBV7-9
CASSSMGAQETQYF
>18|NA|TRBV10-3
CAISEPQPGAKSTYEQYF
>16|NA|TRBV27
CASGGSGTWVTDTQYF
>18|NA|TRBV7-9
CASSLARASGGGTGELFF
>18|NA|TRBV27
CASSILGQGVWGSTEAFF
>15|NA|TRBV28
CASSRPGQISYEQYF
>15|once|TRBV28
CASSLTARLGQPQHF
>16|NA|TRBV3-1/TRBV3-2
CASSPTRRGTYNEQFF
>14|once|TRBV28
CASSNRGARDTQYF
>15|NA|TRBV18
CASSPGVRSNYGYTF
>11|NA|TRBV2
CASSVKNTIYF
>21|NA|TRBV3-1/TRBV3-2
CASSQFRSTRIAGMALNEQFF
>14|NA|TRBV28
CASSFRRGSYGYTF
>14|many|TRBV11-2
CASSWRQGAGEQYF